This TCR beta chain was identified in a study of human T cells and chemical hapten exposure. Turning to the study itself: Investigators sensitized about 2 cm by about 2 cm of upper inner arm skin with 2% DPC.

This clonotype was picked up many times. Time point of the sample: pre-sensitization, week 0. Specified treatment: therapeutic diphenylcyclopropenone sensitization with weekly scalp DPC. TCRdb reprocessed the RACE reads with MiXCR, giving one entry per CDR3 protein. The sample yields about 98,000 distinct CDR3 sequences, 11% seen once. The sequence was obtained from a woman aged 60-75 years with alopecia areata. Some clones in this sample may be carry-over from other donors' samples. The sequencing here drew on whole blood, taken in connection with sensitization to the hapten diphenylcyclopropenone (DPC).

CDR3: CASSPSGGNNSPLHF. The CDR3 bases are TGTGCCAGCAGCCCTAGTGGGGGTAATAATTCACCCCTCCACTTT. This chain connects TRBV9 to TRBJ1-6; D possibly corresponds to TRBD1 (5 bases). Germline CDR1 SGDLS, CDR2 YYNGEE. CDR3 length: 15 residues. V lost 4 bases, J lost 5 bases, and 13 bases lay in between.